Described below is a single T cell receptor beta chain sequence and its context. The antigen it binds to is not known. No base quality values were provided; no much bigger clone lies one nucleotide off. For TCR Vbeta sequencing, memory CD4+ T cells were sorted ex vivo from the peripheral blood of narcolepsy patients and healthy controls. This specimen belongs to a study of T cells in narcolepsy (dated by TCRdb to 2016 to 2018). As for the study more broadly: Healthy control donors were enrolled in the study alongside patients who had narcolepsy type 1 or type 2 (NT1, NT2). The study sought autoreactive T cells targeting hypocretin neuron self-antigens (hypocretin, TRIB2) in narcolepsy patients, using TCR Vbeta sequencing to track clonotypes in blood and CSF. Broader findings and caveats from the paper: Certain blood memory CD4+ repertoires from patients and controls had no sequences that matched autoreactive T cell clones. Autoreactive clonotypes were reported to be detected serially in the blood of the same patients and of different patients, but not in the blood of healthy controls. In plots comparing CSF and blood CD4+ T cell clonotypes from the same patient, HCRT-specific and TRIB2-specific autoreactive clonotypes were highlighted. Numbers of sequenced blood memory CD4+ clonotypes were comparable, averaging roughly 40,000 in patients and under 35,000 in controls.

Libraries were prepared through the immunoSEQ multiplex PCR assay. This immuneACCESS table, as held by TCRdb, lists in-frame sequences with V and J called but not all clones. Of the missing ones, under half trace to an unresolved V gene in checked studies; the others have no known cause. The sample profile shows just under 30,000 clones; about 89% of them were found once. Under 1% of the sample belongs to the ten largest clones. CDR1 and CDR2 were assigned from the germline V gene (reference sequence) as LNHDA and SQIVND. V trim: 5 bases; J trim: 4 bases; unmatched bases: 6. The CDR3, cysteine through phenylalanine, is 15 amino acids long. Only the CDR3 portion is preserved as DNA: 45 bases, with reading frame beginning at the first base.

Sequenced material: memory (CD45RA-) CD4+ T cells from blood. The cell subset or site label here, explained by the study, means: memory T cells sorted ex vivo from peripheral blood. Recombination joined TRBV19 with TRBJ1-2, and 11 junctional nucleotides match TRBD1. The sequence derives from a human donor in good health. CDR3 loop: CASSARTGGLYGYTF. The DNA is TGTGCCAGTAGTGCCCGGACAGGGGGCCTCTATGGCTACACCTTC.